The entry that follows covers one T cell receptor (beta chain) sequence. The antigen remains undetermined. 13 Jbeta primers and 60 Vbeta primers were used for the PCR. Assay used: immunoSEQ multiplex PCR; TCRdb lists only in-frame clones, some missing. The sample contains approximately 150,000 clones, approximately 80% of which appear only once. Deletions cut 7 bases from V and 0 bases from J, with 12 bases between. Germline V CDR1 and CDR2: MNHEY, SMNVEV (reference sequence). The CDR3 runs to 14 residues. The data derive from a study of cytomegalovirus exposure and HLA in healthy donors. Study results and limitations: Reportedly, a later analysis found an Asian-associated ancestry cluster had fewer N-insertions than the roughly 700-donor mean. Many donors shared some public TCRs, even though most TCR sequences were rare. A likely sequencing artifact accounted for one observed cluster of highly shared sequence variants.

The material sequenced was PBMCs. The chain carries TRBV27 and TRBJ1-1, with D unclear. The receptor comes from a woman aged 18 to 35 in good health and CMV-seropositive. CDR3 sequence (DNA): TGTGCCAGCACCTCGGGAGGAATGAACACTGAAGCTTTCTTT. Translating gives CASTSGGMNTEAFF.